The subject of this entry is one TCR beta chain. What it recognizes is unknown. Blood was sampled at baseline, cycle 4 day 1, and cycle 7 day 1. These data are taken from a study of OX40 agonist ivuxolimab in advanced cancers. Study conclusions and caveats: Certain nonresponding patients likewise had low normalized T-cell clonal expansion.

In germline, CDR1 is SGDLS, CDR2 YYNGEE. Germline trimming cut 2 bases from V and 3 bases from J; bases unmatched to any gene: 10. The CDR3 runs to 18 residues. Clones were sequenced by immunoSEQ multiplex PCR, and TCRdb holds only the in-frame ones, with some missing. This table has 45,000 to 60,000 clones, 80% appearing once. This receptor was taken from an adult with an advanced solid tumor such as melanoma, head and neck, liver or kidney cancer. The input for sequencing was CD4+ or CD8+ T cells sorted from blood, taken in a trial of the OX40 agonist ivuxolimab. This chain connects TRBV9 to TRBJ2-2; 10 bases fit TRBD2. CDR3 protein: CASSVLGSGRADTGELFF. The CDR3 DNA reads as TGTGCCAGCAGCGTTCTCGGGAGCGGGAGGGCCGACACCGGGGAGCTGTTTTTT.